This is a list of T cell receptor beta chains from one sample in a study of cytomegalovirus exposure and HLA in healthy donors. Here immunoSEQ multiplex PCR was the method, and the copy in TCRdb shows in-frame clones only, minus some. Here the sample spans 150,000 to 200,000 clones, around three quarters being singletons. Sequenced: PBMCs. The receptors shown here come from a woman aged 25 to 39 in good health and CMV-seropositive. Both conserved end residues are part of each CDR3. Fields, in order: V gene, J gene, clone size, CDR3 protein. The size entry is marked missing in some rows and otherwise reads once, few, many or a size class.

TRBV7-8,TRBJ1-3,few,CASRYGNTIYF
TRBV27,TRBJ2-2,.,CASRKRGVNTGELFF
TRBV2,TRBJ2-1,.,CASTRGGGSNEQFF
TRBV12-5,TRBJ1-1,.,CASGLDLDTEAFF
TRBV6-5,TRBJ1-4,few,CASRYRGSNEKLFF
TRBV5-1,TRBJ2-5,.,CASSLSGGRGETQYF
TRBV2,TRBJ2-7,.,CASSGTSGGNLHEQYF
TRBV4-1,TRBJ2-7,.,CASSQDSRLEGAYEQYF
TRBV6-5,TRBJ1-1,once,CASRGRPGEAFF
TRBV19,TRBJ1-5,.,CASSIQGQGGQPQHF
TRBV6-1,TRBJ1-5,few,CASSGGGRGSNQPQHF
TRBV5-5,TRBJ2-7,.,CASSFRTTGSYEQYF
TRBV6-5,TRBJ1-2,once,CASSYRTGKSNYGYTF
TRBV19,TRBJ2-7,.,CASSTQVGAGEQYF
TRBV2,TRBJ1-2,few,CASSESGIYGYTF
TRBV28,TRBJ1-1,.,CASMPPLWMGTGMNTEAFF
TRBV9,TRBJ2-2,.,CASSVEAGGSGELFF
TRBV6-5,TRBJ2-3,few,CASSYRGGRAGDTQYF
TRBV11-3,TRBJ2-1,.,CASSFSGRRNEQFF
TRBV11-1,TRBJ1-1,.,CASSLGPRGNTEAFF
TRBV21-1,TRBJ1-1,.,CASVHQGSTEAFF
TRBV2,TRBJ2-3,once,CASSEGGGAPDTQYF
TRBV9,TRBJ2-1,few,CASSVATRGLGEQFF
TRBV2,TRBJ1-1,.,CASSALLITGGYTEAFF
TRBV9,TRBJ1-4,.,CASSKGVASNEKLFF
TRBV28,TRBJ1-1,.,CASSQSGRMNTEAFF
TRBV30,TRBJ2-4,.,CAWTLPLSSVSKNIQYF
TRBV5-6,TRBJ1-6,.,CASSHEGDSPLHF
TRBV11-3,TRBJ1-1,once,CASSVSRGNTEAFF
TRBV5-1,TRBJ2-3,.,CASSSFGGRATDTQYF
TRBV5-4,.,.,CASSWGQRNYEQYF